The 28 T cell receptor beta chains below were found in one sample sequenced in a study of vaccination and CD4 T cells after COVID-19. Treatment indicated: roughly 10-day PBMC culture with coronavirus spike peptide pools or control peptides (ViraFEST assay). Cultured CD4+ T cell DNA was sequenced using the Oncomine TCR Beta short-read assay. One entry per CDR3 protein, called by TCRdb with MiXCR from the PCR reads. Here the sample spans about 20,000 distinct CDR3 sequences, 80% being singletons. Their specific antigens are unknown. Here the sequenced sample was CD4+ T cells from blood, cultured in vitro, taken after SARS-CoV-2 vaccination. Source of these receptors: a human donor who received a COVID-19 vaccine.

V is TRBV25-1 and J is TRBJ1-4, with 7 bases identical to TRBD1. From germline, CDR1 is MGHDK and CDR2 SYGVNS. CDR3 size: 15 residues. J gave up 0 bases and V 4 bases, and 2 bases lay outside the gene matches. The CDR3 loop is CASSVQGATNEKLFF. CDR3 bases: TGTGCCAGCAGTGTTCAGGGGGCAACTAATGAAAAACTGTTTTTT. The full variable domain, its missing parts supplied by reference TRBV25-1 and TRBJ1-4, is EADIYQTPRYLVIGTGKKITLECSQTMGHDKMYWYQQDPGMELHLIHYSYGVNSTEKGDLSSESTVSRIRTEHFPLTLESARPSHTSQYLCASSVQGATNEKLFFGSGTQLSVL.

In this sample, this clonotype turned up once. The chain has TRBV11-1 and TRBJ2-3; TRBD1 might be the D (6 bases). Germline-derived CDR1 and CDR2 are SGHAT and FQDESV (reference sequence). This CDR3 has 15 residues. The V gene lost 5 bases and the J gene lost 5 bases, with 17 bases spanning the gap. As DNA, the CDR3 is TGTGCCAGCAGCGTGAACCCAGGGGCCGGAGATACGCAGTATTTT. It encodes CASSVNPGAGDTQYF.

This clonotype was counted only a few times. The J gene is TRBJ1-1, the V gene TRBV7-9; TRBD1 matches at 7 bases. The CDR3 covers 15 residues. J gave up 1 base and V 2 bases, and 4 bases lay outside the gene matches. In germline, CDR1 is SEHNR, CDR2 FQNEAQ (reference sequence). The CDR3 loop reads CASSLPRQGNTEAFF. CDR3 DNA sequence: TGTGCCAGCAGCTTACCCCGACAGGGGAACACTGAAGCTTTCTTT. Looking up the rest from reference TRBV7-9 and TRBJ1-1 gives the full variable domain: DTGVSQNPRHKITKRGQNVTFRCDPISEHNRLYWYRQTLGQGPEFLTYFQNEAQLEKSRLLSDRFSAERPKGSFSTLEIQRTEQGDSAMYLCASSLPRQGNTEAFFGQGTRLTVV.

This clonotype has a handful of counts. The chain couples TRBV27 to TRBJ2-4; 8 bases align to TRBD1. This CDR3 is 12 amino acids long. The V gene's germline CDR1 is MNHEY and CDR2 SMNVEV (reference sequence). The V and J ends lost 6 bases and 6 bases, in that order; junction bases with no gene match: 1. As DNA, the CDR3 is TGTGCCAGCAGGGACAGGGTAAACATTCAGTACTTC. Translation: CASRDRVNIQYF.

The chain links TRBV6-1 to TRBJ1-5; TRBD1 matches 8 bases. This CDR3 has 15 amino acids. Trimming at V came to 6 bases and at J to 0 bases, leaving 4 bases not matched to a gene. Germline values: CDR1 MNHNS, CDR2 SASEGT. CDR3 loop: CASRDREYSNQPQHF. In DNA form, the CDR3 reads TGTGCCAGCAGGGACAGGGAATATAGCAATCAGCCCCAGCATTTT.

V and J are TRBV12-3 or TRBV12-4 and TRBJ2-2; 7 positions match TRBD2. The CDR3 is 14 amino acids. The junction had 2 bases not matched to a gene; V was cut back by 4 bases and J by 3 bases. CDR3 bases: TGTGCCAGCAGTTCGCGGGGGTACACCGGGGAGCTGTTTTTT. Amino acid sequence: CASSSRGYTGELFF.

The rearrangement links TRBV30 to TRBJ1-2; 7 bases agree with TRBD1. The CDR3 has 14 residues. V gave up 2 bases and J gave up 7 bases; unmatched junction bases: 10. Germline assignment: CDR1 GTSNPN and CDR2 SVGIG (reference sequence). CDR3 amino acids: CAWSPPYRGFGYTF. CDR3 coding DNA: TGTGCCTGGAGTCCTCCTTACAGGGGTTTTGGCTACACCTTC.

The V gene is TRBV6-1, the J gene TRBJ2-2; TRBD2 matches 7 bases. Trimming removed 6 bases from V and 0 bases from J; junction bases left unmatched: 4. CDR1 and CDR2 from the germline V gene are MNHNS and SASEGT. This CDR3 is built from 15 residues. CDR3 sequence: CASRLGGSNTGELFF. Written as DNA, the CDR3 is TGTGCCAGCAGGTTGGGGGGGTCGAACACCGGGGAGCTGTTTTTT.

The chain is built from TRBV20-1 and TRBJ1-3; possibly TRBD1 for D (5 bases). Germline CDR1 reads DFQATT; CDR2 reads SNEGSKA (reference sequence). The CDR3 has 13 residues. Trimming stripped 5 bases from V and 0 bases from J, with 8 bases between. CDR3 amino acids: CSAVDSSGNTIYF. In nucleotides, the CDR3 is TGCAGTGCTGTAGACAGCTCTGGAAACACCATATATTTT.

The chain is built from TRBV6-5 and TRBJ1-6; D not certain. The CDR3 extends over 17 amino acids. Germline CDR1 is MNHEY and CDR2 is SVGAGI. V lost 0 bases to trimming and J lost 7 bases, with 16 bases between them. CDR3 in DNA: TGTGCCAGCAGTTACTCGGGCACCTTATCCTCGAATTCACCCCTCCACTTT. Residues: CASSYSGTLSSNSPLHF.

This chain links TRBV20-1 with TRBJ2-7, with D possibly TRBD1 on 6 matching bases. This CDR3 comprises 13 residues. V was shortened by 6 bases and J by 5 bases, with 17 bases between the two germline ends. Germline V gene sequence: CDR1 DFQATT, CDR2 SNEGSKA (reference sequence). The CDR3 DNA is TGCAGTGCCCGATACAGGGTTGACAACGAGCAGTACTTC. It specifies CSARYRVDNEQYF.

The CDR3 DNA is TGTGCCAGCAGCCCGGACAGTAGGACCGGGGAGCTGTTTTTT. Translated, it gives CASSPDSRTGELFF. V usage is TRBV7-3 and J usage is TRBJ2-2; TRBD1 might be the D (6 bases). Germline V CDR1 and CDR2: SGHTA, FQGTGA. The CDR3 extends over 14 amino acids. V dropped 5 bases and J dropped 5 bases, with 12 bases sitting between them.

The rearrangement joins TRBV10-3 to TRBJ1-2, with D possibly TRBD1 on 6 matching bases. CDR1 ENHRY and CDR2 SYGVKD come from the germline V gene. The CDR3 is 15 residues long. With 6 bases removed from V and 4 bases from J, the gap between germline ends came to 18 bases. CDR3 nucleotides: TGTGCCATCAGGACCGACACAGGGTCAGGCTATGGCTACACCTTC. Its translation: CAIRTDTGSGYGYTF.

The V call is TRBV5-1, the J call TRBJ2-7; D uncertain. The CDR3 spans 13 residues. Germline lookup yields CDR1 SGHRS and CDR2 YFSETQ. Between the trimmed V and J ends, which lost 1 base and 1 base, there was a span of 6 bases. The DNA for the CDR3 is TGCGCCAGCAGCTTGAGTCTTTCCTACGAGCAGTACTTC. This sequence encodes CASSLSLSYEQYF.

The chain combines TRBV20-1 with TRBJ1-1; D is unresolved. This CDR3 comprises 13 residues. V was cut by 3 bases and J by 0 bases, with 8 bases left in between. The germline CDR1 and CDR2 sequences are DFQATT and SNEGSKA (reference sequence). The CDR3 DNA reads as TGCAGTGCTAGTGACACGTTGAACACTGAAGCTTTCTTT. This translates into CSASDTLNTEAFF.

The gene calls are TRBV2 and TRBJ1-1; D remains ambiguous. V lost 4 bases, J lost 3 bases, and 9 bases lay in between. The CDR3 spans 13 residues. Per the germline V gene, CDR1 is SNHLY and CDR2 is FYNNEI. The CDR3 protein is CASSVALDTEAFF. Written as DNA, the CDR3 is TGTGCCAGCAGTGTAGCCCTAGACACTGAAGCTTTCTTT.

The chain links TRBV30 to TRBJ1-2, with 9 bases matching TRBD1. CDR1 is GTSNPN and CDR2 is SVGIG in the germline V gene (reference sequence). After removal of 3 bases from V and 4 bases from J, the junction contained 18 bases not matched to a gene. The CDR3 spans 18 residues. CDR3 sequence (DNA): TGTGCCTGGAGAAGAGGGCAAACAGGGGGCCTCCTTCCCTATGGCTACACCTTC. Translated, it gives CAWRRGQTGGLLPYGYTF. Variable domain in full (rest from reference TRBV30 and TRBJ1-2): SQTIHQWPATLVQPVGSPLSLECTVEGTSNPNLYWYRQAAGRGLQLLFYSVGIGQISSEVPQNLSASRPQDRQFILSSKKLLLSDSGFYLCAWRRGQTGGLLPYGYTFGSGTRLTVV.

The rearrangement uses TRBV7-2 and TRBJ1-2; D gene uncertain. Germline V gives CDR1 SGHTA, CDR2 FQGNSA. V lost 1 base, J lost 1 base, and 10 bases lay in between. This CDR3 is built from 15 residues. CDR3 loop: CASSLDPSFNYGYTF. CDR3 sequence (DNA): TGTGCCAGCAGCTTAGACCCAAGTTTTAACTATGGCTACACCTTC.

V and J are TRBV11-2 and TRBJ1-5; D call uncertain. The CDR3 spans 15 residues. CDR1 and CDR2 from the germline V gene are SGHAT and FQNNGV. Trimming pared 1 base from V and 4 bases from J, leaving 11 bases between. The CDR3 DNA reads TGTGCCAGCAGCTTAGTTCCCGGGAAGAATCAGCCCCAGCATTTT. Protein sequence: CASSLVPGKNQPQHF.

This rearrangement joins TRBV30 to TRBJ2-3, with 7 nucleotides matching TRBD1. The V gene's germline CDR1 is GTSNPN and CDR2 SVGIG (reference sequence). Unmatched junction bases numbered 6, after V lost 0 bases and J lost 3 bases. This CDR3 is built from 15 residues. The CDR3 sequence is CAWSVGRGRTDTQYF. The CDR3 bases are TGTGCCTGGAGTGTGGGTAGGGGGCGAACAGATACGCAGTATTTT. The variable domain in full, completed from reference TRBV30 and TRBJ2-3, reads SQTIHQWPATLVQPVGSPLSLECTVEGTSNPNLYWYRQAAGRGLQLLFYSVGIGQISSEVPQNLSASRPQDRQFILSSKKLLLSDSGFYLCAWSVGRGRTDTQYFGPGTRLTVL.

The J gene is TRBJ1-2, the V gene TRBV24-1; TRBD1 matches 7 bases. V shed 6 bases and J 1 base; nucleotides not matched to a gene: 7. The CDR3 consists of 15 residues. The germline gives CDR1 KGHDR, CDR2 SFDVKD. The CDR3, as DNA: TGTGCCACCAGTCAGGGGGAAGGGGTTAACTATGGCTACACCTTC. This translates into CATSQGEGVNYGYTF.

This rearrangement joins TRBV20-1 to TRBJ1-6; no clear D gene. Trimming pared 2 bases from V and 14 bases from J, leaving 16 bases between. This CDR3 has 13 residues. Germline V gene data show CDR1 as DFQATT and CDR2 as SNEGSKA (reference sequence). The CDR3 nucleotides are TGCAGTGCTAGAAGGGATTCGTCCCTCACCCTCCACTTT. Translated: CSARRDSSLTLHF.

This chain uses TRBV30 with TRBJ1-1; no definite D call. The germline V and J ends were trimmed by 0 bases and 0 bases, with 14 bases remaining between them. The CDR3 runs 16 residues. In germline, CDR1 is GTSNPN, CDR2 SVGIG (reference sequence). The CDR3 region is CAWSVKGRGMNTEAFF. The CDR3 bases are TGTGCCTGGAGTGTAAAGGGCCGCGGAATGAACACTGAAGCTTTCTTT.

The genes are TRBV10-3 and TRBJ1-3; maybe TRBD1 (5 bases). The CDR3 has 15 residues. Germline loops: CDR1 ENHRY, CDR2 SYGVKD. Between the trimmed V and J ends, which lost 6 bases and 0 bases, there was a span of 12 bases. The CDR3 sequence: CAIRGTGSSGNTIYF. The CDR3 DNA follows: TGTGCCATCAGGGGGACGGGAAGCTCTGGAAACACCATATATTTT.

This chain links TRBV24-1 with TRBJ2-5, with 11 bases aligning to TRBD2. With V trimmed by 4 bases and J by 0 bases, 9 bases remained unmatched. This CDR3 contains 18 residues. Looked up from germline, CDR1 is KGHDR and CDR2 is SFDVKD. The CDR3 sequence is CATSDPTNSGGDQETQYF. In DNA form, the CDR3 reads TGTGCCACCAGTGACCCTACTAATAGCGGGGGGGACCAAGAGACCCAGTACTTC.

The sample holds one count of this clonotype. V usage is TRBV11-3 and J usage is TRBJ1-2, with D possibly being TRBD1 (5 bases). Trimming shortened V by 4 bases and J by 2 bases, and 8 bases separated the two germline ends. Germline V gene data show CDR1 as SGHNT and CDR2 as YENEEA. This CDR3 region has 13 residues. The CDR3 DNA reads as TGTGCCAGCAGCTCCTCAGGGAACTATGGCTACACCTTC. As protein: CASSSSGNYGYTF.

The chain links TRBV2 to TRBJ1-3; no clear D. V dropped 3 bases and J dropped 0 bases, with 9 bases sitting between them. CDR1 and CDR2 from the germline V gene are SNHLY and FYNNEI. The CDR3 is 15 amino acids. In nucleotides, the CDR3 is TGTGCCAGCAGTGAGGGCAGCGACTCTGGAAACACCATATATTTT. Translation: CASSEGSDSGNTIYF.

This chain links TRBV25-1 with TRBJ1-5, with D perhaps TRBD1 (5 bases). Germline V gene sequence: CDR1 MGHDK, CDR2 SYGVNS. CDR3 length equals 15 residues. V was pared by 4 bases and J by 0 bases, with 10 bases between. CDR3 region: CASSGDLYSNQPQHF. CDR3 sequence (DNA): TGTGCCAGCAGTGGGGACTTATATAGCAATCAGCCCCAGCATTTT.